This paragraph covers one T cell receptor (beta chain) sequence. The target antigen is unknown. CDR3 size: 17 residues. The germline V gene encodes CDR1 DFQATT and CDR2 SNEGSKA (reference sequence). The ends lost 3 bases at V and 1 base at J; junction bases unmatched: 7. These data belong to a study of blood T cells in healthy people across ages. About the research overall: Using template switching, researchers captured about one barcoded beta molecule for each two T cells. Study-level results: Changes in expanded clonotypes were possibly confounded, as the CMV status of donors was unknown. Higher diversity, along with more naive CD4+ cells, distinguished long-lived donors from aged donors.

It was with a sample-barcoded 5' primer and a J-beta primer mix that a second PCR of about 6 to 12 cycles was run. MiXCR, applied by TCRdb to the 5' RACE reads, yields one record per CDR3 protein. The sample carries some 1.4 million distinct CDR3 sequences, approximately 40% recorded once. The chain recombines TRBV20-1 with TRBJ2-6, with 9 bases that match TRBD2. The source material was blood. This receptor was taken from a woman younger than 30 in good health. The CDR3 region is CSARGGLASSGANVLTF. The DNA of the CDR3 is TGCAGTGCTAGGGGCGGACTAGCGAGTTCTGGGGCCAACGTCCTGACTTTC.